One sample yielded the 23 T cell receptor beta chains listed below, sequenced in a study of cytomegalovirus exposure and HLA in healthy donors. Using immunoSEQ multiplex PCR, the repertoire was profiled, and TCRdb retains in-frame clones only, with some absent. There are about 130,000 clones in the sample; about 91% occur only once, and more than 1% lies in the top ten. Material for sequencing was PBMCs. The source is a woman aged 18-29 years in good health and CMV-seronegative.

The CDR3 is CASSRLLAGDPSTGELFF. CDR3 bases: TGTGCCAGCAGCCGCTTACTAGCGGGGGACCCGAGTACCGGGGAGCTGTTTTTT. V gene TRBV27 combines with J gene TRBJ2-2; 11 positions agree with TRBD2. This CDR3 contains 18 residues. Per germline, CDR1 MNHEY and CDR2 SMNVEV (reference sequence). Trimming cost V 6 bases and J 5 bases; bases outside gene matches: 14.

The chain is built from TRBV29-1 and TRBJ1-1, with TRBD1 as a possible D gene (5 bases). This CDR3 has 16 residues. Trimming pared 0 bases from V and 1 base from J, leaving 15 bases between. From germline, CDR1 is SQVTM and CDR2 ANQGSEA. CDR3 sequence (DNA): TGCAGCGTTGAAGAAAGGGTACGCGGGGCGAACACTGAAGCTTTCTTT. It translates to CSVEERVRGANTEAFF.

The chain joins TRBV5-1 to TRBJ1-1; no clear D gene. Trimming took off 6 bases at V and 0 bases at J, with 12 bases between the two ends. CDR3 length: 14 amino acids. Germline V gene data show CDR1 as SGHRS and CDR2 as YFSETQ. As DNA, the CDR3 is TGCGCCAGCACCGTCGCGCCGGTGAACACTGAAGCTTTCTTT. Translated, it gives CASTVAPVNTEAFF.

V usage is TRBV5-4 and J usage is TRBJ2-7; 11 bases line up with TRBD2. Germline V lookup: CDR1 SGHNT, CDR2 YYREEE (reference sequence). The junction had 8 bases not matched to a gene; V was cut back by 4 bases and J by 5 bases. The CDR3 covers 15 residues. This CDR3 is CASSARLAGLDEQYF. The CDR3 DNA follows: TGTGCCAGCAGCGCCAGACTAGCGGGGTTAGACGAGCAGTACTTC.

This chain joins TRBV6-1 and TRBJ2-4; TRBD1 is a possible D gene (6 bases). The CDR3 contains 16 residues. V gave up 2 bases and J gave up 4 bases, with 15 bases separating them. Germline lookup yields CDR1 MNHNS and CDR2 SASEGT. CDR3 region: CASSEFLGALKNIQYF. The CDR3 region has the DNA TGTGCCAGCAGTGAATTTTTGGGGGCCCTAAAAAACATTCAGTACTTC.

The chain is built from TRBV29-1 and TRBJ2-5, with a possible D match to TRBD1 (6 bases). Deletions cut 6 bases from V and 2 bases from J, with 16 bases between. The germline CDR1 and CDR2 sequences are SQVTM and ANQGSEA. The CDR3 sequence is 14 residues long. Here the CDR3 reads CSVGAGELQETQYF. In DNA form, the CDR3 reads TGCAGCGTGGGGGCAGGGGAGCTTCAAGAGACCCAGTACTTC.

This clone has only one observation. This chain links TRBV25-1 with TRBJ2-3; D may be TRBD2 (5 bases). The V gene lost 2 bases and the J gene lost 5 bases, with 14 bases spanning the gap. CDR1 is MGHDK, CDR2 SYGVNS, per germline. The CDR3 loop spans 15 amino acids. CDR3 nucleotide sequence: TGTGCCAGCAGTGAAGGTAACGGGGTATTAGATACGCAGTATTTT. Translating gives CASSEGNGVLDTQYF.

V usage is TRBV9 and J usage is TRBJ1-1; perhaps TRBD1 as D (6 bases). Germline V lookup: CDR1 SGDLS, CDR2 YYNGEE. V lost 4 bases to trimming and J lost 0 bases, with 13 bases between them. The CDR3 consists of 15 residues. The CDR3: CASSPRQVMNTEAFF. The CDR3, as DNA: TGTGCCAGCAGCCCCAGACAGGTCATGAACACTGAAGCTTTCTTT.

J is TRBJ2-2 and V is TRBV5-1; 9 nucleotides agree with TRBD2. Unmatched junction bases numbered 7, after V lost 2 bases and J lost 5 bases. CDR1 and CDR2 (germline): SGHRS, YFSETQ. The CDR3 totals 16 residues. Here the CDR3 reads CASSLIGSGGTGELFF. In DNA form, the CDR3 reads TGCGCCAGCAGCTTAATTGGTAGCGGGGGAACCGGGGAGCTGTTTTTT.

The sample holds many counts of this clone. This chain's CDR3 is CASSDSSGSYNEQFF. CDR3 in DNA: TGTGCCAGCAGTGACTCTAGCGGGTCCTACAATGAGCAGTTCTTC. This chain links TRBV6-4 with TRBJ2-1; 7 positions match TRBD2. Unmatched junction bases numbered 0, after V lost 0 bases and J lost 1 base. The length of the CDR3 is 15 residues. Germline V gives CDR1 MRHNA, CDR2 SNTAGT.

The chain combines TRBV2 with TRBJ2-3, with TRBD1 matching 10 bases. V gave up 4 bases and J gave up 1 base; unmatched junction bases: 2. Germline V gene data show CDR1 as SNHLY and CDR2 as FYNNEI. The CDR3 runs 15 residues. The CDR3 reads CASSAGTGGTDTQYF. CDR3 DNA: TGTGCCAGCAGTGCCGGGACAGGGGGCACAGATACGCAGTATTTT. Filled out from reference TRBV2 and TRBJ2-3, the complete variable domain reads EPEVTQTPSHQVTQMGQEVILRCVPISNHLYFYWYRQILGQKVEFLVSFYNNEISEKSEIFDDQFSVERPDGSNFTLKIRSTKLEDSAMYFCASSAGTGGTDTQYFGPGTRLTVL.

This clone was observed a single time. The chain uses TRBV2 and TRBJ1-5; D possibly corresponds to TRBD1 (6 bases). CDR3 length: 17 residues. The V gene's germline CDR1 is SNHLY and CDR2 FYNNEI. With 3 bases removed from V and 4 bases from J, the gap between germline ends came to 19 bases. CDR3 nucleotide sequence: TGTGCCAGCAGTGAGCATCCAGGGGCAGATACTAATCAGCCCCAGCATTTT. Residues: CASSEHPGADTNQPQHF.

This clone occurred once. This rearrangement joins TRBV19 to TRBJ1-5; D perhaps matches TRBD1 (6 bases). V was pared by 7 bases and J by 0 bases, with 19 bases between. Germline CDR1 LNHDA, CDR2 SQIVND (reference sequence). This CDR3 spans 17 amino acids. CDR3 sequence reads: CASTPWGLLTSNQPQHF. The DNA for the CDR3 is TGTGCCAGTACTCCCTGGGGGCTATTGACTAGCAATCAGCCCCAGCATTTT.

This chain joins TRBV7-3 and TRBJ2-3, with 12 nucleotides matching TRBD2. The germline V gene has CDR1 SGHTA and CDR2 FQGTGA. The CDR3 loop spans 17 amino acids. The V gene end was trimmed by 4 bases and the J gene end by 2 bases; junction bases not matched to a gene: 7. The CDR3 loop reads CASSSPSGGANTDTQYF. In DNA, the CDR3 is TGTGCCAGCAGCTCCCCTAGCGGGGGGGCGAACACAGATACGCAGTATTTT.

This chain connects TRBV5-5 to TRBJ2-3, with D unclear. The CDR3 consists of 15 residues. Germline assignment: CDR1 SGHKS and CDR2 YYEKEE (reference sequence). Between the trimmed V and J ends, which lost 6 bases and 2 bases, there was a span of 16 bases. CDR3 residues: CASTPGGGNTDTQYF. In DNA form, the CDR3 reads TGTGCCAGCACCCCCGGCGGCGGAAACACAGATACGCAGTATTTT.

There are a few counts of this clone. V gene TRBV4-1 combines with J gene TRBJ1-6; perhaps TRBD1 as D (5 bases). CDR3 length equals 13 residues. Germline loops: CDR1 MGHRA, CDR2 YSYEKL. Trimming stripped 0 bases from V and 12 bases from J, with 9 bases between. CDR3 bases: TGCGCCAGCAGCCAAGAAAGGGACTTACCCCTCCACTTT. Translating it yields CASSQERDLPLHF.

The chain uses TRBV5-6 and TRBJ1-5, with TRBD1 identical over 8 bases. Unmatched junction bases numbered 6, after V lost 0 bases and J lost 4 bases. The CDR3 sequence is 16 residues long. CDR1 and CDR2 from the germline V gene are SGHDT and YYEEEE. DNA for the CDR3: TGTGCCAGCAGCTTGGGGGTAACAGGGGGGAATCAGCCCCAGCATTTT. Its protein product is CASSLGVTGGNQPQHF.

This clone was counted a few times. The rearrangement links TRBV2 to TRBJ2-7; D might be TRBD1 (6 bases). Germline V lookup: CDR1 SNHLY, CDR2 FYNNEI. The CDR3 sequence is 13 residues long. Trimming left V 7 bases short and J 1 base short, with 11 bases between. Here the CDR3 DNA reads TGTGCCAGCACCCGGACAGATTCCTACGAGCAGTACTTC. It translates to CASTRTDSYEQYF.

V gene TRBV6-5 combines with J gene TRBJ2-7; D is possibly TRBD1 (5 bases). With 6 bases removed from V and 6 bases from J, the gap between germline ends came to 9 bases. Germline V gives CDR1 MNHEY, CDR2 SVGAGI. The CDR3 extends over 11 amino acids. CDR3 in amino acids: CASRQGSEQYF. The CDR3 bases are TGTGCCAGCAGGCAGGGATCCGAGCAGTACTTC.

This clone was counted between two and nine times. V gene TRBV19 combines with J gene TRBJ2-4; 7 nucleotides agree with TRBD1. Germline assignment: CDR1 LNHDA and CDR2 SQIVND (reference sequence). V dropped 3 bases and J dropped 1; count of bases not matched to a gene: 6. The CDR3 spans 16 residues. CDR3 residues: CASSIQPTGAKNIQYF. The CDR3, as DNA: TGTGCCAGTAGTATCCAACCGACAGGGGCCAAAAACATTCAGTACTTC.

This chain joins TRBV5-6 and TRBJ1-4; D ambiguous. In germline, CDR1 is SGHDT, CDR2 YYEEEE. V was trimmed by 2 bases and J by 0 bases, leaving 17 bases between them. The CDR3 has 18 amino acids. CDR3 sequence reads: CASSFMTPGPATNEKLFF. CDR3 nucleotide sequence: TGTGCCAGCAGCTTTATGACCCCTGGGCCTGCAACTAATGAAAAACTGTTTTTT.

The chain employs TRBV5-5 and TRBJ2-7, with 10 nucleotides matching TRBD2. The germline V gene encodes CDR1 SGHKS and CDR2 YYEKEE (reference sequence). Losses at the gene ends were 4 bases for V and 2 bases for J; bases not matched to a gene: 15. The CDR3 contains 18 residues. The chain's CDR3 is CASSPLFSGGTLTYEQYF. CDR3 in DNA: TGTGCCAGCAGCCCCTTATTTAGCGGGGGGACTCTGACCTACGAGCAGTACTTC.

This rearrangement joins TRBV2 to TRBJ1-1, with D possibly TRBD1 on 6 matching bases. The CDR3 spans 14 residues. Trimming shortened V by 3 bases and J by 4 bases, and 12 bases separated the two germline ends. Germline CDR1 and CDR2: SNHLY and FYNNEI. CDR3 nucleotide sequence: TGTGCCAGCAGTGAGACAGGATCCCCCACTGAAGCTTTCTTT. The encoded protein is CASSETGSPTEAFF.